A single sample gave rise to the 15 T cell receptor beta chains below, sequenced in a study of patients and donors after allogeneic stem cell transplantation. TCRdb independently ran MiXCR on the RT-PCR reads; one entry per CDR3 protein. This repertoire shows about 100,000 distinct CDR3 sequences, 35% found once; its top ten account for more than 25%. Material: blood, either unsorted or a sorted T cell fraction (not recorded which). These receptors were obtained from a human donor who was either an allogeneic HSCT recipient or a stem cell or donor lymphocyte infusion donor (not recorded which). It is not recorded whose cells these are; they may come from a transplant donor.

This clonotype was detected a few times. The V call is TRBV11-2, the J call TRBJ2-2, with a possible D match to TRBD1 (5 bases). Trimming stripped 6 bases from V and 3 bases from J, with 17 bases between. Looked up from germline, CDR1 is SGHAT and CDR2 is FQNNGV. The CDR3 length is 16 residues. CDR3: CASSVGTGYYTGELFF. DNA of the CDR3: TGTGCCAGCAGTGTAGGTACAGGTTATTACACCGGGGAGCTGTTTTTT.

This clonotype showed up just a few times. This chain uses TRBV7-8 with TRBJ1-6; weak D call: TRBD1 (6 bases). Trimming cost V 5 bases and J 7 bases, with 15 bases left between them. The CDR3 is 15 residues long. Germline V gene data show CDR1 as SGHVS and CDR2 as FQNEAQ. The CDR3 spells CASSPQGQRNSPLHF. DNA for the CDR3: TGTGCCAGCAGCCCCCAGGGACAACGGAATTCACCCCTCCACTTT. The variable domain in full, with the rest retrieved from reference TRBV7-8 and TRBJ1-6, is GAGVSQSPRYKVAKRGQDVALRCDPISGHVSLFWYQQALGQGPEFLTYFQNEAQLDKSGLPSDRFFAERPEGSVSTLKIQRTQQEDSAVYLCASSPQGQRNSPLHFGNGTRLTVT.

This rearrangement joins TRBV5-5 to TRBJ1-1; the match to TRBD1 covers 7 bases. This CDR3 is 15 amino acids long. The germline V gene has CDR1 SGHKS and CDR2 YYEKEE (reference sequence). With V trimmed by 0 bases and J by 3 bases, 5 bases remained unmatched. The CDR3 loop reads CASSLAVDRYTEAFF. The DNA of the CDR3 is TGTGCCAGCAGCTTGGCCGTGGACAGGTACACTGAAGCTTTCTTT. Complete variable domain (other parts from reference TRBV5-5 and TRBJ1-1): DAGVTQSPTHLIKTRGQQVTLRCSPISGHKSVSWYQQVLGQGPQFIFQYYEKEERGRGNFPDRFSARQFPNYSSELNVNALLLGDSALYLCASSLAVDRYTEAFFGQGTRLTVV.

V is TRBV12-3 or TRBV12-4 and J is TRBJ1-3; D ambiguous. This CDR3 region has 12 residues. Trimming took off 6 bases at V and 3 bases at J, with 6 bases between the two ends. The CDR3 nucleotides read TGTGCCAGCAGGGACGGTGGAAACACCATATATTTT. Encoded protein: CASRDGGNTIYF.

This clonotype occurred a few times. The chain employs TRBV29-1 and TRBJ1-1, with D possibly matching TRBD1 (6 bases). This CDR3 region has 12 residues. Trimming took 3 bases from V and 4 from J, leaving 9 bases between them. Germline V gene data show CDR1 as SQVTM and CDR2 as ANQGSEA. The CDR3 DNA reads TGCAGCGTTGACAGGGGCGCCACTGAAGCTTTCTTT. Translation: CSVDRGATEAFF. The entire variable domain, with the rest obtained from reference TRBV29-1 and TRBJ1-1, is as follows: SAVISQKPSRDICQRGTSLTIQCQVDSQVTMMFWYRQQPGQSLTLIATANQGSEATYESGFVIDKFPISRPNLTFSTLTVSNMSPEDSSIYLCSVDRGATEAFFGQGTRLTVV.

The table lists this clonotype with a few counts. The chain combines TRBV27 with TRBJ1-6; tentative D call: TRBD1 (6 bases). The ends were cut back, 1 base at V and 7 bases at J, with 11 bases in the middle. Germline loops: CDR1 MNHEY, CDR2 SMNVEV (reference sequence). This CDR3 is built from 15 residues. The DNA of the CDR3 is TGTGCCAGCAGTTTATATGGGGGGGGCAATTCACCCCTCCACTTT. Its protein is CASSLYGGGNSPLHF.

The J gene is TRBJ2-1, the V gene TRBV5-4, with D uncertain. The CDR3 runs 13 residues. Trimming stripped 5 bases from V and 5 bases from J, with 11 bases between. CDR1 is SGHNT, CDR2 YYREEE, per germline (reference sequence). The CDR3 reads CASRGSDHNEQFF. In DNA form, the CDR3 reads TGTGCCAGCAGAGGATCGGACCACAATGAGCAGTTCTTC.

This chain connects TRBV30 to TRBJ2-2; D gene unclear. V lost 3 bases and J 5 bases, leaving 10 bases between the germline ends. CDR1 and CDR2 from the germline V gene are GTSNPN and SVGIG (reference sequence). This CDR3 has 13 residues. CDR3 amino acids: CAWRKARTGELFF. The CDR3 region has the DNA TGTGCCTGGAGAAAGGCTCGGACCGGGGAGCTGTTTTTT.

This clonotype has just a few counts. The CDR3 bases are TGTGCCAGCAGCTTAGCCGGGACCCTAAACACCGGGGAGCTGTTTTTT. Encoded protein: CASSLAGTLNTGELFF. The chain recombines TRBV7-2 with TRBJ2-2; TRBD1 or TRBD2 may be the D gene (5 bases each). Per the germline V gene, CDR1 is SGHTA and CDR2 is FQGNSA. Trimming shortened V by 0 bases and J by 2 bases, and 10 bases separated the two germline ends. The CDR3 runs 16 residues. Together with reference TRBV7-2 and TRBJ2-2, the CDR3 gives the full variable domain: GAGVSQSPSNKVTEKGKDVELRCDPISGHTALYWYRQSLGQGLEFLIYFQGNSAPDKSGLPSDRFSAERTGGSVSTLTIQRTQQEDSAVYLCASSLAGTLNTGELFFGEGSRLTVL.

This chain joins TRBV7-9 and TRBJ2-1; D remains ambiguous. Germline assignment: CDR1 SEHNR and CDR2 FQNEAQ (reference sequence). This CDR3 has 15 amino acids. With 0 bases removed from V and 15 bases from J, the gap between germline ends came to 21 bases. CDR3 bases: TGTGCCAGCAGCTTAGCATTAGTACAATCCCCCCTGTCGTTCTTC. It translates to CASSLALVQSPLSFF.

The chain links TRBV29-1 to TRBJ2-7, with 7 bases lining up with TRBD1. V was clipped by 4 bases and J by 5 bases; unmatched bases: 2. Germline V gene data show CDR1 as SQVTM and CDR2 as ANQGSEA. The CDR3 is 11 amino acids. In DNA form, the CDR3 reads TGCAGCGTTGCCAGGGGGAACGAGCAGTACTTC. It codes for CSVARGNEQYF.

In its sample, this clonotype was seen once. The CDR3 loop is CSVGVLAGETQYF. CDR3 sequence (DNA): TGCAGCGTTGGAGTCCTAGCGGGAGAGACCCAGTACTTC. The V and J genes are TRBV29-1 and TRBJ2-5; 8 bases match TRBD2. The CDR3 sequence is 13 residues long. The ends lost 4 bases at V and 4 bases at J; junction bases unmatched: 5. Germline V gene data show CDR1 as SQVTM and CDR2 as ANQGSEA.

The rearrangement links TRBV12-3 or TRBV12-4 to TRBJ2-7, with 16 nucleotides matching TRBD2. The J segment lost 3 bases and the V segment lost 4 bases, leaving 15 bases of the junction unmatched. This CDR3 spans 20 amino acids. CDR3 in amino acids: CASSSASTGTSGRAIYEQYF. As DNA, the CDR3 is TGTGCCAGCAGTTCCGCCTCAACCGGGACTAGCGGGAGGGCCATCTACGAGCAGTACTTC.

The V call is TRBV15, the J call TRBJ2-1; D uncertain. CDR3 size: 13 residues. Trimming stripped 1 base from V and 3 bases from J, with 4 bases between. Germline loops: CDR1 LNHNV, CDR2 YYDKDF (reference sequence). The CDR3 is CATSRAYYNEQFF. The DNA of the CDR3 is TGTGCCACCAGCAGAGCCTACTACAATGAGCAGTTCTTC.

This clonotype showed up just a few times. This sequence joins TRBV11-2 and TRBJ1-4; 8 nucleotides line up with TRBD1. J was trimmed by 9 bases and V by 4 bases; bases with no gene match: 10. The CDR3 runs 15 residues. The germline V gene has CDR1 SGHAT and CDR2 FQNNGV. The CDR3 protein is CASSSPQGARKKLFF. CDR3 nucleotides: TGTGCCAGCAGCTCGCCTCAGGGGGCGAGGAAAAAACTGTTTTTT.